These 22 T cell receptor beta chains share one sample of origin, sequenced in a study of blood T cell repertoires in COVID-19. TCRdb's copy holds only in-frame clones and misses some; the assay was immunoSEQ multiplex PCR. The sample has over 200,000 clones; 70% to 90% are singletons. The sample consisted of PBMCs or T cells enriched from blood (not recorded which). These receptors were taken from a woman in her 30s who had been exposed to COVID-19.

The chain recombines TRBV5-4 with TRBJ2-1; TRBD2 is a possible D gene (6 bases). CDR3 length: 15 residues. Deletions cut 1 base from V and 5 bases from J, with 13 bases between. CDR1 is SGHNT, CDR2 YYREEE, per germline (reference sequence). The CDR3 region is CASSLWGGLNNEQFF. The CDR3 region has the DNA TGTGCCAGCAGCTTGTGGGGAGGACTTAACAATGAGCAGTTCTTC.

The chain combines TRBV19 with TRBJ1-2; 7 nucleotides align to TRBD1. Germline V gives CDR1 LNHDA, CDR2 SQIVND (reference sequence). Trimming at V came to 4 bases and at J to 0 bases, leaving 8 bases not matched to a gene. This CDR3 is 16 amino acids long. CDR3 sequence reads: CASSKETGLSNYGYTF. The DNA for the CDR3 is TGTGCCAGTAGTAAGGAGACAGGGCTTTCTAACTATGGCTACACCTTC.

The chain employs TRBV9 and TRBJ1-2; maybe TRBD1 (5 bases). This CDR3 has 12 amino acids. Trimming removed 4 bases from V and 7 bases from J, with 11 bases in between. The germline V gene encodes CDR1 SGDLS and CDR2 YYNGEE. The CDR3 nucleotides read TGTGCCAGCAGCCAGGGTGATTCTGGCTACACCTTC. This codes for CASSQGDSGYTF.

On this clone: Additional DNA sequences in this sample encode the identical CDR3. This chain connects TRBV2 to TRBJ2-5, with a tentative D call TRBD2 (7 bases). Trimming took 2 bases from V and 4 from J, leaving 11 bases between them. This CDR3 spans 14 amino acids. Germline values: CDR1 SNHLY, CDR2 FYNNEI. CDR3 coding DNA: TGTGCCAGCAGTGAACAGGGGAGGGGAGAGACCCAGTACTTC. Amino acid sequence: CASSEQGRGETQYF.

This rearrangement joins TRBV2 to TRBJ1-4, with D possibly TRBD1 on 5 matching bases. The CDR3 length is 17 residues. The ends were cut back, 1 base at V and 1 base at J, with 13 bases in the middle. Germline CDR1 SNHLY, CDR2 FYNNEI. CDR3: CASSEGRWGGTNEKLFF. CDR3 DNA: TGTGCCAGCAGTGAAGGAAGGTGGGGGGGAACTAATGAAAAACTGTTTTTT.

The chain couples TRBV7-8 to TRBJ2-7; D gene ambiguous. Trimming stripped 0 bases from V and 3 bases from J, with 6 bases between. This CDR3 region has 13 residues. CDR1 SGHVS and CDR2 FQNEAQ come from the germline V gene. The CDR3 loop is CASSLAADYEQYF. The DNA for the CDR3 is TGTGCCAGCAGCTTAGCTGCAGACTACGAGCAGTACTTC.

The V call is TRBV18, the J call TRBJ2-7, with D possibly matching TRBD2 (5 bases). V gave up 4 bases and J gave up 5 bases, with 12 bases separating them. CDR3 length: 13 amino acids. Germline loops: CDR1 KGHSH, CDR2 LQKENI. The CDR3, as DNA: TGTGCCAGCTCACGCTCAGCGGCCGACGAGCAGTACTTC. Translating gives CASSRSAADEQYF.

This rearrangement joins TRBV18 to TRBJ2-7, with 11 nucleotides matching TRBD2. The CDR3 totals 17 residues. V was pared by 3 bases and J by 2 bases, with 9 bases of the junction left unmatched. CDR1 and CDR2 (germline): KGHSH, LQKENI. The CDR3 protein is CASSPPSGGQIPYEQYF. The CDR3 region has the DNA TGTGCCAGCTCACCGCCTAGCGGGGGGCAAATACCCTACGAGCAGTACTTC.

The rearrangement links TRBV27 to TRBJ2-3; D call uncertain. Germline V CDR1 and CDR2: MNHEY, SMNVEV (reference sequence). This CDR3 is built from 16 residues. V was trimmed by 5 bases and J by 0 bases, leaving 15 bases between them. The CDR3 DNA is TGTGCCAGCAGTCCCTTTGAACGGGTTAGCACAGATACGCAGTATTTT. It translates to CASSPFERVSTDTQYF.

The chain couples TRBV7-3 to TRBJ1-4, with D possibly matching TRBD1 (5 bases). This CDR3 contains 14 residues. Trimming shortened V by 2 bases and J by 8 bases, and 12 bases separated the two germline ends. Looked up from germline, CDR1 is SGHTA and CDR2 is FQGTGA. The CDR3 DNA follows: TGTGCCAGCAGCTTAGGCAGGGCAGACGAAAAACTGTTTTTT. The encoded protein is CASSLGRADEKLFF.

J is TRBJ1-4 and V is TRBV5-1, with D perhaps matching TRBD1 (5 bases). The V end was cut by 5 bases, the J end by 5 bases, with 13 bases between. The CDR3 sequence is 14 residues long. The germline CDR1 and CDR2 sequences are SGHRS and YFSETQ. The CDR3 loop is CASSFAGGNEKLFF. The CDR3 DNA is TGCGCCAGCAGTTTCGCGGGGGGGAATGAAAAACTGTTTTTT.

This chain links TRBV11-2 with TRBJ2-1; D call uncertain. Germline CDR1 SGHAT, CDR2 FQNNGV. The V and J ends lost 1 base and 8 bases respectively, with 18 bases between them. CDR3 size: 16 residues. CDR3 bases: TGTGCCAGCAGCTTAGGGGCTCTGGGTTATAATGATGAGCAGTTCTTC. Translation: CASSLGALGYNDEQFF.

V gene TRBV12-3 or TRBV12-4 combines with J gene TRBJ1-1; D unclear. This CDR3 contains 13 residues. With 6 bases removed from V and 1 base from J, the gap between germline ends came to 9 bases. CDR3 in DNA: TGTGCCAGCAGCCCTCGGGGGAACACTGAAGCTTTCTTT. This encodes CASSPRGNTEAFF.

The chain uses TRBV6-5 and TRBJ2-7; 10 bases fit TRBD1. CDR3 length equals 14 residues. Germline V gene sequence: CDR1 MNHEY, CDR2 SVGAGI. V dropped 6 bases and J dropped 3; count of bases not matched to a gene: 5. CDR3 DNA: TGTGCCAGCAGCCCGACAGGGGGCTTCTACGAGCAGTACTTC. It encodes CASSPTGGFYEQYF.

V gene TRBV15 combines with J gene TRBJ2-7; D is perhaps TRBD2 (6 bases). The V end was cut by 0 bases, the J end by 2 bases, with 11 bases between. The CDR3 runs to 15 residues. From germline, CDR1 is LNHNV and CDR2 YYDKDF (reference sequence). The CDR3 sequence is CATSRDRRGAYEQYF. DNA for the CDR3: TGTGCCACCAGCAGAGATAGGCGGGGAGCCTACGAGCAGTACTTC.

The chain joins TRBV3-1 (or the pseudogene TRBV3-2) to TRBJ1-1; the D gene is possibly TRBD1 (5 bases). Trimming removed 1 base from V and 10 bases from J, with 13 bases in between. The CDR3 loop spans 13 amino acids. Germline CDR1 and CDR2: LGHDT and YNNKEL (reference sequence). CDR3 loop: CASSQGGDLGAFF. For the CDR3, the DNA is TGTGCCAGCAGCCAAGGGGGGGACCTCGGAGCTTTCTTT.

The chain combines TRBV6-5 with TRBJ1-5; D is ambiguous. The CDR3 is 15 residues long. Trimming pared 7 bases from V and 0 bases from J, leaving 13 bases between. Germline loops: CDR1 MNHEY, CDR2 SVGAGI. This CDR3 is CASISILGSNQPQHF. The CDR3 nucleotides are TGTGCCAGCATTTCAATTCTCGGTAGCAATCAGCCCCAGCATTTT.

This clone is a singleton in its sample. This chain uses TRBV5-1 with TRBJ2-7, with a tentative D call TRBD1 (5 bases). Between the trimmed V and J ends, which lost 0 bases and 4 bases, there was a span of 11 bases. Germline V lookup: CDR1 SGHRS, CDR2 YFSETQ. This CDR3 spans 14 amino acids. CDR3 sequence reads: CASSLGTGVYEQYF. In nucleotides, the CDR3 is TGCGCCAGCAGCTTGGGCACAGGCGTATACGAGCAGTACTTC.

This clone was observed a few times. The chain recombines TRBV27 with TRBJ2-1; possibly TRBD2 for D (5 bases). Per the germline V gene, CDR1 is MNHEY and CDR2 is SMNVEV (reference sequence). The CDR3 contains 13 residues. V was pared by 8 bases and J by 9 bases, with 17 bases between. The CDR3 here is CASSLGGAGEQFF. The CDR3 DNA is TGTGCCAGCTCCCTCGGTGGCGCGGGTGAGCAGTTCTTC.

The chain uses TRBV7-5 and TRBJ2-1; the table's D call TRBD2 went unverified against the DNA. TRBV7-5 is a pseudogene segment. This CDR3 region has 15 residues. The CDR3 loop is CARSLEGRPYNEQFF. CDR3 in DNA: TGTGCCAGAAGCTTAGAGGGGAGGCCCTACAATGAGCAGTTCTTC.

The chain recombines TRBV2 with TRBJ2-6; TRBD1 might be the D (5 bases). The CDR3 length is 15 residues. V was trimmed by 2 bases and J by 3 bases, leaving 8 bases between them. The germline gives CDR1 SNHLY, CDR2 FYNNEI. CDR3 in amino acids: CASSERGGGANVLTF. CDR3 sequence (DNA): TGTGCCAGCAGTGAAAGGGGCGGTGGGGCCAACGTCCTGACTTTC. Variable domain in full (rest from reference TRBV2 and TRBJ2-6): EPEVTQTPSHQVTQMGQEVILRCVPISNHLYFYWYRQILGQKVEFLVSFYNNEISEKSEIFDDQFSVERPDGSNFTLKIRSTKLEDSAMYFCASSERGGGANVLTFGAGSRLTVL.

The chain has TRBV24-1 and TRBJ1-5; D gene ambiguous. The V and J ends lost 8 bases and 4 bases respectively, with 17 bases between them. The CDR3 covers 15 residues. The germline V gene has CDR1 KGHDR and CDR2 SFDVKD. CDR3 sequence: CATILGGRQNQPQHF. In DNA, the CDR3 is TGTGCCACCATCCTGGGAGGGAGGCAAAATCAGCCCCAGCATTTT.